These 8 T cell receptor beta chains came from one sample sequenced in a study of blood T cell repertoires in COVID-19. Here immunoSEQ multiplex PCR was the method, and the copy in TCRdb shows in-frame clones only, minus some. The sample has 140,000 or so clones; around 82% are singletons. Source material: peripheral blood. These receptors were collected from a woman aged 45-59 years with acute or convalescent COVID-19.

The V gene is TRBV5-4, the J gene TRBJ2-7, with TRBD2 matching over 15 bases. This CDR3 is 17 amino acids long. With 4 bases clipped from V and 3 bases from J, the junction kept 8 bases outside the gene matches. The germline gives CDR1 SGHNT, CDR2 YYREEE (reference sequence). CDR3 nucleotide sequence: TGTGCCAGCAGCCCTTCCGGGACTAGCGGGGGGTTCTACGAGCAGTACTTC. It encodes CASSPSGTSGGFYEQYF.

The chain recombines TRBV27 with TRBJ2-1, with 7 bases aligning to TRBD1. This CDR3 comprises 12 residues. Germline CDR1 is MNHEY and CDR2 is SMNVEV (reference sequence). Trimming at V came to 5 bases and at J to 12 bases, leaving 7 bases not matched to a gene. CDR3 residues: CASSQTGTVQFF. The CDR3 bases are TGTGCCAGCAGTCAAACCGGGACAGTGCAGTTCTTC.

The chain couples TRBV7-2 to TRBJ1-2; D is ambiguous. Trimming took off 1 base at V and 2 bases at J, with 8 bases between the two ends. This CDR3 has 14 residues. Germline CDR1 is SGHTA and CDR2 is FQGNSA. The CDR3 DNA sequence: TGTGCCAGCAGCTTAGACGCGGGGAACTATGGCTACACCTTC. Translation: CASSLDAGNYGYTF.

This clone was seen a single time. J is TRBJ2-5 and V is TRBV5-5; D unresolved. There are 15 residues in the CDR3. Trimming took off 4 bases at V and 1 base at J, with 14 bases between the two ends. Germline V lookup: CDR1 SGHKS, CDR2 YYEKEE (reference sequence). CDR3: CASSAYDMVQETQYF. CDR3 nucleotide sequence: TGTGCCAGCAGCGCCTATGACATGGTCCAAGAGACCCAGTACTTC.

The chain is built from TRBV29-1 and TRBJ1-1; D is undetermined. The CDR3 extends over 12 amino acids. The V end was cut by 5 bases, the J end by 8 bases, with 15 bases between. Germline CDR1 reads SQVTM; CDR2 reads ANQGSEA. The CDR3 DNA is TGCAGCGTTTTTCGTACTTTAGCAGAAGCTTTCTTT. It codes for CSVFRTLAEAFF.

The J gene is TRBJ2-5, the V gene TRBV7-9; TRBD1 might be the D (5 bases). The V gene's germline CDR1 is SEHNR and CDR2 FQNEAQ (reference sequence). CDR3 size: 12 residues. V dropped 6 bases and J dropped 7 bases, with 12 bases sitting between them. The CDR3 bases are TGTGCCAGCAGACCAGGGTCCGGGACCCAGTACTTC. Its protein is CASRPGSGTQYF.

The chain links TRBV15 to TRBJ2-5; 9 nucleotides match TRBD2. Losses at the gene ends were 0 bases for V and 5 bases for J; bases not matched to a gene: 19. From germline, CDR1 is LNHNV and CDR2 YYDKDF (reference sequence). This CDR3 has 20 residues. CDR3 sequence: CATSRDLSGGLQSLWETQYF. As DNA, the CDR3 is TGTGCCACCAGCAGAGATCTAAGCGGGGGGCTCCAATCGCTTTGGGAGACCCAGTACTTC.

The chain has TRBV7-8 and TRBJ2-7; D is undetermined. This CDR3 region has 15 residues. V was shortened by 1 base and J by 3 bases, with 13 bases between the two germline ends. Germline V gene lookup returns CDR1 SGHVS and CDR2 FQNEAQ. The DNA of the CDR3 is TGTGCCAGCAGCTTAGGGTTTGCCCTAAACTACGAGCAGTACTTC. This codes for CASSLGFALNYEQYF.